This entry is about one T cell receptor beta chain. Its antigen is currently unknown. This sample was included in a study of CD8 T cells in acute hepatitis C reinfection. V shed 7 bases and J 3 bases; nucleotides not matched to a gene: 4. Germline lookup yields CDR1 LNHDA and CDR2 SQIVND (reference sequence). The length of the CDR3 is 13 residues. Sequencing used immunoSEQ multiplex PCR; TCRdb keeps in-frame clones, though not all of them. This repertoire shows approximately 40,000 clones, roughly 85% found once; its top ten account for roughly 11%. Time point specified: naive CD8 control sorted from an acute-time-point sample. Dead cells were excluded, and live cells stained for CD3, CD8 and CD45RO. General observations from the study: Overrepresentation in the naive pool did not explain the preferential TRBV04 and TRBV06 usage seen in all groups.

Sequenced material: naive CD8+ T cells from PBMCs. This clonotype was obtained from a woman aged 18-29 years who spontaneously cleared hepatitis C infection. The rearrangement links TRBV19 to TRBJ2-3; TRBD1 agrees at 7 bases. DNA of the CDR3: TGTGCCAGTAATAACAGGGGTACAGATACGCAGTATTTT. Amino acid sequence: CASNNRGTDTQYF.